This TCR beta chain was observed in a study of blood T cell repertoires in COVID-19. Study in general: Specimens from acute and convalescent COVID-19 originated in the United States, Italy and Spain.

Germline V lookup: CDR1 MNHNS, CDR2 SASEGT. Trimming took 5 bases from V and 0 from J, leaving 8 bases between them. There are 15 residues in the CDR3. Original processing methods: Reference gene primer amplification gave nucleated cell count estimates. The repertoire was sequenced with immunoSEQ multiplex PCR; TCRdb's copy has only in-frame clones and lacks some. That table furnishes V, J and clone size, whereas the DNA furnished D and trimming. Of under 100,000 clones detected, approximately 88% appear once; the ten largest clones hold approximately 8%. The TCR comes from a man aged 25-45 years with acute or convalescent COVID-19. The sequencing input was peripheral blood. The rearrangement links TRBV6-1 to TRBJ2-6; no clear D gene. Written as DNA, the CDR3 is TGTGCCAGCAGTACAGTGTCCTCTGGGGCCAACGTCCTGACTTTC. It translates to CASSTVSSGANVLTF.